This entry concerns a single T cell receptor beta chain. As yet, its antigen is unknown. A read error may account for a junction end that differs from germline. Constant-region priming of roughly 500 ng total RNA yielded TCR beta cDNA. Libraries for TCR beta were built through three nested multiplex PCR rounds, which together made up a slightly modified ARM-PCR procedure. TCRdb re-called the multiplex PCR reads with MiXCR, one entry per CDR3 protein. The repertoire holds 70,000 to 85,000 distinct CDR3 sequences, with 65% to 75% as singletons. It was from 20-30 mg of unsorted bulk tissue that RNA and DNA were co-extracted. Surgeons resected the patients' primary liver carcinomas. Each of the tumor samples contained in excess of 75% viable tumor cells. This entry is derived from a study of tumor-infiltrating lymphocytes in primary liver carcinoma. Study-wide background: Tumor staging was T1-T3 N0M0; sizes spanned roughly 4 to 10 cm across. General study results and limits: Top-250-clone fractions were significantly higher in tumors than in blood (p = 0.039).

Specimen: liver tumor tissue from sampling region 4. Described subset: tumor region T4, right-lateral pole. This sequence was found in a woman aged 55-70 years with primary liver carcinoma and hepatitis B virus infection.

The CDR3 DNA sequence: TGTGCCAGCAGCCCACGAGGCGGGAGGGCAAATGAGCGGTTCTTC. Amino acid sequence: CASSPRGGRANERFF. The rearrangement joins TRBV5-4 to TRBJ2-1; 9 bases are a match to TRBD2. CDR1 SGHNT and CDR2 YYREEE come from the germline V gene (reference sequence). This CDR3 has 15 residues.